These 7 T cell receptor beta chains share one sample of origin, sequenced in a study of blood T cells in healthy people across ages. Next came a second PCR, run for about 7 to 11 cycles, which used a sample-barcoded 5' primer along with a J-beta primer mix. TCRdb reanalysed the 5' RACE reads using MiXCR and keeps one entry per CDR3 protein. The table includes some 1.6 million distinct CDR3 sequences, roughly 30% detected once. Sequenced: blood. Source of these receptors: a young woman in good health.

Many counts were recorded for this clonotype. This chain links TRBV18 with TRBJ2-6, with no clear D. This CDR3 has 17 residues. Germline V gene data show CDR1 as KGHSH and CDR2 as LQKENI. V was pared by 4 bases and J by 0 bases, with 13 bases between. The CDR3 region is CASSLDYTYSGANVLTF. The CDR3 DNA reads as TGTGCCAGCTCACTGGATTATACCTACTCTGGGGCCAACGTCCTGACTTTC.

This clonotype has just a few counts. The J gene is TRBJ2-7, the V gene TRBV6-6; D is undetermined. The CDR3 totals 15 residues. V was cut by 0 bases and J by 2 bases, with 11 bases left in between. From germline, CDR1 is MNHNY and CDR2 SVGAGI (reference sequence). The CDR3 region has the DNA TGTGCCAGCAGTTACTCGATAGGGCAGACCTACGAGCAGTACTTC. Translating gives CASSYSIGQTYEQYF.

This clonotype came up a few times. In nucleotides, the CDR3 is TGTGCCAGCAGTCTCAGGAAGGATGAGCAGTTCTTC. This translates into CASSLRKDEQFF. This chain links TRBV28 with TRBJ2-1; D call uncertain. Germline-derived CDR1 and CDR2 are MDHEN and SYDVKM. The CDR3 has 12 residues. V gave up 5 bases and J gave up 8 bases, with 10 bases separating them.

A remark on this clonotype: This may stem from a read error, because a much larger clone lies one nucleotide away. This chain uses TRBV5-1 with TRBJ2-5; 8 bases fit TRBD2. The V and J ends lost 4 bases and 11 bases, in that order; junction bases with no gene match: 19. Per germline, CDR1 SGHRS and CDR2 YFSETQ. The CDR3 has 16 amino acids. The CDR3 sequence: CASSPNPRRGDNEQYF. CDR3 sequence (DNA): TGCGCCAGCAGCCCCAACCCCCGGCGGGGGGACAATGAGCAGTACTTC.

This clonotype was found a few times. The chain has TRBV20-1 and TRBJ2-7; 9 bases fit TRBD1. The CDR3 is 13 residues long. V gave up 5 bases and J gave up 5 bases; unmatched junction bases: 7. Per germline, CDR1 DFQATT and CDR2 SNEGSKA (reference sequence). The CDR3: CSALDRGRHEQYF. As DNA, the CDR3 is TGCAGTGCTCTTGACAGGGGGAGGCACGAGCAGTACTTC.

This clonotype was observed once. The rearrangement links TRBV18 to TRBJ1-1, with TRBD1 matching over 8 bases. The ends lost 3 bases at V and 7 bases at J; junction bases unmatched: 13. There are 16 residues in the CDR3. Germline-derived CDR1 and CDR2 are KGHSH and LQKENI. The CDR3 protein is CASSPSRDRLGREAFF. CDR3 coding DNA: TGTGCCAGCTCACCCTCCCGGGACAGGTTGGGCCGTGAAGCTTTCTTT.

The chain combines TRBV7-2 with TRBJ1-6; the D gene is possibly TRBD1 (6 bases). CDR3 size: 14 residues. Germline V gene lookup returns CDR1 SGHTA and CDR2 FQGNSA. Trimming took 3 bases from V and 8 from J, leaving 11 bases between them. CDR3 residues: CASSFRDNYSPLHF. CDR3 coding DNA: TGTGCCAGCAGCTTTAGGGACAACTATTCACCCCTCCACTTT.